These T cell receptor beta chains were read from a single sample in a study of T-cell memory formation after mild COVID-19. TCRdb redid the calling of the 5' RACE reads with MiXCR, one entry per CDR3 protein. The table records 200,000 to 250,000 distinct CDR3 sequences, around 9.5% of them present only once. The sequenced sample was PBMCs or a T cell subset sorted from them (not recorded which). The receptors come from a young man who had mild COVID-19 (a few samples of this study predate the infection). Cell type and time point are not known. The CDR3 runs from the conserved cysteine through the conserved F or W. The D gene is left open where the match is weak. Clone size is not always given. Where it is, it says once, few, many or a class for expanded clones.

cdr3_aa	cdr3_nt	clone_size	v_call	j_call	d_call
CASSLQGSWTQETQYF	TGCGCCAGCAGCTTACAGGGTTCTTGGACCCAAGAGACCCAGTACTTC	many	TRBV5-1	TRBJ2-5	NA
CASSLDSNNQPQHF	TGTGCCAGCAGCTTGGACAGCAACAATCAGCCCCAGCATTTT	few	TRBV11-1	TRBJ1-5	NA
CATSVGTSGRVNNEQFF	TGTGCCACCAGTGTTGGTACTAGCGGGAGGGTAAACAATGAGCAGTTCTTC	NA	TRBV24-1	TRBJ2-1	TRBD2
CASSLKGQAYNEQFF	TGTGCCAGCAGCTTAAAGGGACAGGCCTACAATGAGCAGTTCTTC	few	TRBV7-3	TRBJ2-1	TRBD1
CASSLKLAESYEQYF	TGTGCCAGCAGCTTAAAGTTAGCGGAATCCTACGAGCAGTACTTC	few	TRBV7-9	TRBJ2-7	NA
CASSPWGGTYEQYF	TGTGCCAGCAGCCCCTGGGGGGGCACCTACGAGCAGTACTTC	NA	TRBV2	TRBJ2-7	NA
CSARVSRTNEQFF	TGCAGTGCTAGAGTGTCAAGGACCAATGAGCAGTTCTTC	few	TRBV20-1	TRBJ2-1	NA
CASSLAAQRNTIYF	TGTGCCAGCAGTTTAGCGGCGCAGAGAAACACCATATATTTT	few	TRBV12-3/TRBV12-4	TRBJ1-3	NA
CASSPNAGGMGQPQHF	TGTGCCAGCAGCCCAAATGCAGGGGGCATGGGTCAGCCCCAGCATTTT	NA	TRBV7-2	TRBJ1-5	TRBD1
CASSFQGQNTGELFF	TGTGCCAGCAGCTTCCAGGGCCAGAACACCGGGGAGCTGTTTTTT	NA	TRBV7-6	TRBJ2-2	NA
CASSSRTGDTAFF	TGTGCCAGCAGTTCACGGACAGGGGACACAGCTTTCTTT	many	TRBV27	TRBJ1-1	TRBD1
CASSERTGTGTYEQYF	TGTGCCAGCAGCGAGCGAACTGGGACAGGGACCTACGAGCAGTACTTC	NA	TRBV6-1	TRBJ2-7	TRBD1
CASSPFMGTDTQYF	TGTGCCAGCAGCCCCTTTATGGGCACAGATACGCAGTATTTT	few	TRBV7-2	TRBJ2-3	NA
CASSPGLAGGTYNEQFF	TGCGCCAGCAGCCCGGGACTAGCGGGGGGCACCTACAATGAGCAGTTCTTC	many	TRBV4-1	TRBJ2-1	TRBD2
CASRLADEQFF	TGTGCCAGCAGGTTGGCGGATGAGCAGTTCTTC	few	TRBV7-2	TRBJ2-1	NA
CASSEKAKNIQYF	TGTGCCAGCAGTGAAAAGGCCAAAAACATTCAGTACTTC	NA	TRBV6-1	TRBJ2-4	NA
CAWMRSEAFF	TGTGCCTGGATGAGGTCTGAAGCTTTCTTT	NA	TRBV30	TRBJ1-1	NA
CASSEQGGTGELFF	TGTGCCAGCAGCGAACAGGGGGGCACCGGGGAGCTGTTTTTT	many	TRBV7-9	TRBJ2-2	TRBD1
CASSDSPTTDTQYF	TGTGCCAGCAGCGACTCCCCGACCACAGATACGCAGTATTTT	NA	TRBV9	TRBJ2-3	NA
CASNLRGTGGSPLHF	TGTGCCAGCAACTTGAGAGGGACAGGGGGTTCACCCCTCCACTTT	many	TRBV5-6	TRBJ1-6	TRBD1
CASADRVNTEAFF	TGTGCCAGCGCGGACAGGGTGAACACTGAAGCTTTCTTT	few	TRBV12-3/TRBV12-4	TRBJ1-1	TRBD1
CASAPGQYYEQYF	TGTGCCAGCGCCCCGGGACAGTACTACGAGCAGTACTTC	NA	TRBV7-6	TRBJ2-7	TRBD1
CASSFGPQETQYF	TGTGCCAGCAGCTTTGGTCCCCAAGAGACCCAGTACTTC	few	TRBV7-2	TRBJ2-5	NA
CASRNDNFYGYTF	TGTGCCAGCAGGAATGACAACTTCTATGGCTACACCTTC	few	TRBV7-2	TRBJ1-2	NA
CAIRAGQGSTEAFF	TGTGCCATCAGAGCCGGACAGGGGAGTACTGAAGCTTTCTTT	NA	TRBV10-3	TRBJ1-1	TRBD1
CASSFDRTSYTF	TGTGCCAGCAGCTTCGACAGAACCTCCTACACCTTC	few	TRBV5-6	TRBJ1-2	NA
CASSPRTGGESPLHF	TGTGCCAGCAGTCCGCGGACAGGGGGAGAGTCACCCCTCCACTTT	many	TRBV12-3/TRBV12-4	TRBJ1-6	TRBD1
CASSLDLLVADTQYF	TGTGCCAGCAGCTTAGATCTTCTAGTGGCAGATACGCAGTATTTT	few	TRBV11-2	TRBJ2-3	NA
CASSLVTGQGGGYTF	TGTGCCAGCAGCTTAGTCACCGGGCAGGGTGGAGGCTACACCTTC	few	TRBV7-2	TRBJ1-2	NA
CSARRVVRTDTQYF	TGCAGTGCTAGGCGTGTTGTTCGCACAGATACGCAGTATTTT	NA	TRBV20-1	TRBJ2-3	NA
CASSLLGRQNSPLHF	TGTGCCAGCAGCTTATTGGGACGCCAAAATTCACCCCTCCACTTT	few	TRBV7-9	TRBJ1-6	NA
CASKNPGYQETQYF	TGTGCCAGCAAAAACCCGGGGTACCAAGAGACCCAGTACTTC	few	TRBV6-2/TRBV6-3	TRBJ2-5	NA
CASSPSYGYTF	TGTGCCAGCAGCCCGAGCTATGGCTACACCTTC	many	TRBV28	TRBJ1-2	NA
CASNWGGARNYGYTF	TGCGCCAGCAACTGGGGTGGGGCTCGGAACTATGGCTACACCTTC	few	TRBV5-1	TRBJ1-2	NA
CASSGIQGGLSYSNQPQHF	TGTGCCAGCAGCGGAATACAGGGGGGTCTCTCTTATAGCAATCAGCCCCAGCATTTT	NA	TRBV5-8	TRBJ1-5	TRBD1
CASSASGTGKETQYF	TGTGCCAGCAGCGCATCCGGGACAGGGAAGGAGACCCAGTACTTC	few	TRBV6-5	TRBJ2-5	TRBD1
CAIRKLAGGPDEQFF	TGTGCCATCAGGAAACTAGCGGGGGGGCCAGATGAGCAGTTCTTC	many	TRBV10-3	TRBJ2-1	TRBD2